This T cell receptor (beta chain) was obtained from a study of cytomegalovirus exposure and HLA in healthy donors. Deletions cut 5 bases from V and 8 bases from J, with 9 bases between. The CDR3 runs 11 residues. Per the germline V gene, CDR1 is SEHNR and CDR2 is FQNEAQ (reference sequence). Clones were read by immunoSEQ multiplex PCR, and TCRdb kept only the in-frame ones, dropping some. The sample carries under 350,000 clones, approximately 86% recorded once. Source material: PBMCs. The V and J genes are TRBV7-9 and TRBJ1-2; D remains ambiguous. The receptor comes from a woman under 30 in good health and CMV-seronegative. The CDR3 nucleotides are TGTGCCAGCAGCCCCCTAAGAGGCTACACCTTC. Residues: CASSPLRGYTF.